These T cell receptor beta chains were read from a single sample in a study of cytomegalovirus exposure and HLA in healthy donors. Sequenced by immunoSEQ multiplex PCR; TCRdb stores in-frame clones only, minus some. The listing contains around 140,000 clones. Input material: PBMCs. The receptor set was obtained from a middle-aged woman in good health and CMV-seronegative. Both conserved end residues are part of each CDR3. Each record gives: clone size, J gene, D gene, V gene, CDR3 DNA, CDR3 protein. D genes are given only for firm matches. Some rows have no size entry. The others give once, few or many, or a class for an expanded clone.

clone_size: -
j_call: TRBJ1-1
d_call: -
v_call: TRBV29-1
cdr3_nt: TGCAGCGTCTACAGGGTGGTGAACACTGAAGCTTTCTTT
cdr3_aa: CSVYRVVNTEAFF

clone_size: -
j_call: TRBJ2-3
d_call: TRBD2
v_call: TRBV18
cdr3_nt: TGTGCCAGCTCACCTTATGAGCGGGGTACAGATACGCAGTATTTT
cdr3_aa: CASSPYERGTDTQYF

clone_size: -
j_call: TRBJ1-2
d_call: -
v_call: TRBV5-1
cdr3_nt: TGCGCCAGCAGAGCGGTTGGGGATGATGGCTACACCTTC
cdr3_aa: CASRAVGDDGYTF

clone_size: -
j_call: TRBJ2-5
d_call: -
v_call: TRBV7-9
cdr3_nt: TGTGCCAGCAGCTTAGTACTAGGAGAGACCCAGTACTTC
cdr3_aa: CASSLVLGETQYF

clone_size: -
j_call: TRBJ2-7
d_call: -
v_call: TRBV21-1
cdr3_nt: TGTGCCAGCACCCCGGACAGGGTTTACGAGCAGTACTTC
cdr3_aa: CASTPDRVYEQYF

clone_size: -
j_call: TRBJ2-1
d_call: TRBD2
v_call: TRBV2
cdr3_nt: TGTGCCAGTAAGAGCGGGGGTAGCTCCTACAATGAGCAGTTCTTC
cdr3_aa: CASKSGGSSYNEQFF

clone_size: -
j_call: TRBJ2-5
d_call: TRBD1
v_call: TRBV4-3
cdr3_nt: TGCGCCAGCAGCGTCGGGACAGGGGACCAAGAGACCCAGTACTTC
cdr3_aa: CASSVGTGDQETQYF

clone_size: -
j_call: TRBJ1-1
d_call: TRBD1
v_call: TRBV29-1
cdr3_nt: TGCAGCGTTGGCGGGACAGCAAACACTGAAGCTTTCTTT
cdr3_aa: CSVGGTANTEAFF

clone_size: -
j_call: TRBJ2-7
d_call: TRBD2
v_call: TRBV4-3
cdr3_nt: TGCGCCAGCAGCCAAGATACCAGCGGGGACTACGAGCAGTACTTC
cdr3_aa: CASSQDTSGDYEQYF

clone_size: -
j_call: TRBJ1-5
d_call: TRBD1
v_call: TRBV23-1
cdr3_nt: TGCGCCAGCAGTCAATGTGACTATCGGGGACAGGGCAATCAGCCCCAGCATTTT
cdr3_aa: CASSQCDYRGQGNQPQHF

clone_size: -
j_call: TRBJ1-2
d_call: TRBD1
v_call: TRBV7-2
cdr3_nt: TGTGCCAGCAGTCCAGGGGGATATGGCTACACCTTC
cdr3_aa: CASSPGGYGYTF

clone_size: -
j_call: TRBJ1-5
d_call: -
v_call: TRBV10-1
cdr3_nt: TGCGCCAGCAGTTTGAAGGGGGAAAGCAATCAGCCCCAGCATTTT
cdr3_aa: CASSLKGESNQPQHF

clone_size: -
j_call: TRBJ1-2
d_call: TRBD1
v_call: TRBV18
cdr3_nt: TGTGCCAGCTCACCAGGGACAGGATACTATGGCTACACCTTC
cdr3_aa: CASSPGTGYYGYTF

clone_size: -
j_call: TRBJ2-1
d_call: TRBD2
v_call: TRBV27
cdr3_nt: TGTGCCAGCAGTTTTCAAACCTCTCTAGCGGGGGGGATCCGGGACAATGAGCAGTTCTTC
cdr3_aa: CASSFQTSLAGGIRDNEQFF

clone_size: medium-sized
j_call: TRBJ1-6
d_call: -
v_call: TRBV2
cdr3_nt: TGTGCCAGCATCGTCGGGGGGACGTATTCACCCCTCCACTTT
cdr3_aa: CASIVGGTYSPLHF

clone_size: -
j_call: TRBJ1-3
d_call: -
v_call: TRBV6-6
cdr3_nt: TGTGCCAGCAGCCAAGACGGGTCCAGCTCTGGAAACACCATATATTTT
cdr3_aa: CASSQDGSSSGNTIYF

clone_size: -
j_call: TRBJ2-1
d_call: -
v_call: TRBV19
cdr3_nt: TGTGCCAGTAGTACCCTGACTAGCAATGAGCAGTTCTTC
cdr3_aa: CASSTLTSNEQFF

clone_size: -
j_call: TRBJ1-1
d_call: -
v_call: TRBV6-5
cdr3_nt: TGTGCCAGCACCTCGGGACACCTGAACACTGAAGCTTTCTTT
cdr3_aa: CASTSGHLNTEAFF

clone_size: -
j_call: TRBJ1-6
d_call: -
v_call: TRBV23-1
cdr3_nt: TGCGCCAGCAGTCAACTCCCAAACCTGCTTGCGGCAGCGGGTAATTCACCCCTCCACTTT
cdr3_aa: CASSQLPNLLAAAGNSPLHF

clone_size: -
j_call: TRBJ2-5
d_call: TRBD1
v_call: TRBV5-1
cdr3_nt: TGCGCCAGCAGCCCCTACGGACAGGGACAAGAGACCCAGTACTTC
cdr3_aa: CASSPYGQGQETQYF

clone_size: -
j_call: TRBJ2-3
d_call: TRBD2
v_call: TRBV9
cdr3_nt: TGTGCCAGCAGCGTAGGGTCTAGCGGGGGCACAGATACGCAGTATTTT
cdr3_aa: CASSVGSSGGTDTQYF

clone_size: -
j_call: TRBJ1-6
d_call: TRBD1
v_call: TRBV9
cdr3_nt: TGTGCCAGCAGCGTAGGGACAGGGTTCTCACCCCTCCACTTT
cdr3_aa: CASSVGTGFSPLHF

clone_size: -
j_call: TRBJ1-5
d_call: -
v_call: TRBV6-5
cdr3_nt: TGTGCCAGCAGCCCCGAGGGACTCAATCAGCCCCAGCATTTT
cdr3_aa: CASSPEGLNQPQHF

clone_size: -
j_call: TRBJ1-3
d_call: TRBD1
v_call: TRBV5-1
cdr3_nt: TGCGCCAGCAGCCTAACCGGGACAGGGAGGAACACCATATATTTT
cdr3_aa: CASSLTGTGRNTIYF

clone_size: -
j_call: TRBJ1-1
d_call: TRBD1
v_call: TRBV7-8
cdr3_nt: TGTGCCAGCAGCTCTCGGGCCCAGGGGGTCGCTTTCTTT
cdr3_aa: CASSSRAQGVAFF

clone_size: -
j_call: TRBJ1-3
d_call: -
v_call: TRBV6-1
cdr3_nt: TGTGCCAGCAGTGCCCAAGGGGGGGGATCTGGAAACACCATATATTTT
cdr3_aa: CASSAQGGGSGNTIYF

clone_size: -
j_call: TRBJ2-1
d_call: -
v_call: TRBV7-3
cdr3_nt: TGTGCCAGCAGCTTAGCGGGGATGTTTGAGCAGTTCTTC
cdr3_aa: CASSLAGMFEQFF

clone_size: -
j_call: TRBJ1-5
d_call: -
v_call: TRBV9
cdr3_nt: TGTGCCAGCAGCGCAGCTTTCCCCGTCGCGGGGTTTCAACCCCAGCATTTT
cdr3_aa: CASSAAFPVAGFQPQHF

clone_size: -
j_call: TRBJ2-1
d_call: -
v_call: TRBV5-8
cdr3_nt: TGTGCCAGCAGCTCTCGGCTGCGGTATGAGCAGTTCTTC
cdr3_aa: CASSSRLRYEQFF

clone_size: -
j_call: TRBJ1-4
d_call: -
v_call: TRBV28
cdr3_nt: TGTGCCAGCATCGACCTTGGTGGCGGAAAACTGTTTTTT
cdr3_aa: CASIDLGGGKLFF

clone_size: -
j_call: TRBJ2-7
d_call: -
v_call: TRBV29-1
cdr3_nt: TGCAGCGTTTTCCGCTCGGACACCCCCTACGAGCAGTACTTC
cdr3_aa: CSVFRSDTPYEQYF

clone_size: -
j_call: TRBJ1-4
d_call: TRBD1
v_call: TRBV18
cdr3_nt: TGTGCCAGCTCTCCCGGGACAGGGGATGAAAAACTGTTTTTT
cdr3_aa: CASSPGTGDEKLFF

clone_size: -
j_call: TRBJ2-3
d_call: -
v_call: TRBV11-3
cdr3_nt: TGTGCCAGCAGCTTATTTAGCGGAGGGGGCACAGATACGCAGTATTTT
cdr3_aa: CASSLFSGGGTDTQYF

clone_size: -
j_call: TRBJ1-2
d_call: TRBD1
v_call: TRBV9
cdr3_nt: TGTGCCAGCAGCGTAGAAAACAGGGGGAATGTCTACACCTTC
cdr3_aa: CASSVENRGNVYTF

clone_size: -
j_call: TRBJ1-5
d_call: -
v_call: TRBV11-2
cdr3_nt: TGTGCCAGCAGCTTAGGGGCCGGGGGGGGCAATCAGCCCCAGCATTTT
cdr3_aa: CASSLGAGGGNQPQHF

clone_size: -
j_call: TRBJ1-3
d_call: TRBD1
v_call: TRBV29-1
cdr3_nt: TGCAGCGTTGAGGGACAGGGGGCTGGAAACACCATATATTTT
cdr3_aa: CSVEGQGAGNTIYF

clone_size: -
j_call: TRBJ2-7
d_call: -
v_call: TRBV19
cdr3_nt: TGTGCCAGTAGTTCCGGGACTTCTCCTAGAGAGCAGTACTTC
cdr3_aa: CASSSGTSPREQYF

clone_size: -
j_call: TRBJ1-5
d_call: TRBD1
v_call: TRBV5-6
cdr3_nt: TGTGCCAGCAGCGAGTGGGACAGGGATCTCCGTTATAGCAATCAGCCCCAGCATTTT
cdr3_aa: CASSEWDRDLRYSNQPQHF

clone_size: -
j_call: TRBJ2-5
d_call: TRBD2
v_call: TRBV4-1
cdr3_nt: TGCGCCAGCAGCCGCTTAACGCGGGGGGAGACCCAGTACTTC
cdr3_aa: CASSRLTRGETQYF

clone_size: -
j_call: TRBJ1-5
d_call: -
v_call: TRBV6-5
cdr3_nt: TGTGCCAGCCGGGACACTTACAATCAGCCCCAGCATTTT
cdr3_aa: CASRDTYNQPQHF

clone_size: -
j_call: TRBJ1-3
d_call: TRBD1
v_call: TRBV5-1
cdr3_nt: TGCGCCAGCAGCTTGGTGACAGGGGGTCTCGCTGGAAACACCATATATTTT
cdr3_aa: CASSLVTGGLAGNTIYF

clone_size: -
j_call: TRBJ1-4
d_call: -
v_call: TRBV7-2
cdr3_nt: TGTGCCAGCAGCTTACTAGGTCAGACCGGTGAAAAACTGTTTTTT
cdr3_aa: CASSLLGQTGEKLFF

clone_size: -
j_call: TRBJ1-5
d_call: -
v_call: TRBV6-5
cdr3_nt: TGTGCCAGCAGTTGGGCCGGGGGGGATCAGCCCCAGCATTTT
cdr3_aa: CASSWAGGDQPQHF

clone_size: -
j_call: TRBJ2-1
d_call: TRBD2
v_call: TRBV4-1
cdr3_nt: TGCGCCAGCAGCCAGGTCAAACTAGCGGGGGGACGGCAGTTCTTC
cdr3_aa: CASSQVKLAGGRQFF

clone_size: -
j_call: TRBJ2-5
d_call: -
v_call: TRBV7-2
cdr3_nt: TGTGCCAGCAGCCAAGACAGAACCCCCCAGTACTTC
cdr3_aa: CASSQDRTPQYF

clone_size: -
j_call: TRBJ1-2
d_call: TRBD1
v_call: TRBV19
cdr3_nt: TGTGCCAGTAGTATACAGGGGGCGCAGGCTAGAGGCTACACCTTC
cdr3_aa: CASSIQGAQARGYTF

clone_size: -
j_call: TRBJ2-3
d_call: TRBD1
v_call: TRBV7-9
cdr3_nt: TGTGCCAGCAGCAACCGGGACAGCCTCACAGATACGCAGTATTTT
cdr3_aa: CASSNRDSLTDTQYF

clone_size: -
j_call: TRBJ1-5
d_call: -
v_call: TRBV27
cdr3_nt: TGTGCCAGCACCCGGGTGGGTAGCAATCAGCCCCAGCATTTT
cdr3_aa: CASTRVGSNQPQHF

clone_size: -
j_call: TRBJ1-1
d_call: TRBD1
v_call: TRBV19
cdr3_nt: TGTGCCAGTAGTGCCCTGACAGGGAGTATCACTGAAGCTTTCTTT
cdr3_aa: CASSALTGSITEAFF

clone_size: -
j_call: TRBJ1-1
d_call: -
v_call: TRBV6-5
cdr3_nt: TGTGCCAGCAGTTATTCTCCGAGGAACACTGAAGCTTTCTTT
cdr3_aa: CASSYSPRNTEAFF

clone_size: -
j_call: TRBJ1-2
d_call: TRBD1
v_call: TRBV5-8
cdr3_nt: TGTGCCAGCCGCCGAGGGACAGGGAACTATGGCTACACCTTC
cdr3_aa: CASRRGTGNYGYTF

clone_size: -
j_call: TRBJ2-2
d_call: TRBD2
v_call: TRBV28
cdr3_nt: TGTGCCAGCAGTTTCCGGACTAGCCTGAACACCGGGGAGCTGTTTTTT
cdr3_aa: CASSFRTSLNTGELFF

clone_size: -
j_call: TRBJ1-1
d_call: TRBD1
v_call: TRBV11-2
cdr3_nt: TGTGCCAGCAGCTTAGGGACAGGGGCAAACACTGAAGCTTTCTTT
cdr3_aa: CASSLGTGANTEAFF